This T cell receptor (beta chain) was captured in a study of T cell changes during pregnancy in multiple sclerosis. The repertoire was sequenced with immunoSEQ multiplex PCR; TCRdb's copy has only in-frame clones and lacks some. Seen here are 47,000 or so clones, about 94% observed once, and the top ten hold 0.4% to 0.55%. The TCR comes from a female donor with multiple sclerosis, enrolled in a pregnancy study. The material was CD4+ T cells from peripheral blood mononuclear cells, obtained in the first trimester of pregnancy.

The CDR3 nucleotides read TGTGCCAGCAGTCGCGATAGCGGGGGGGCCTATGAGCAGTTCTTC. Encoded protein: CASSRDSGGAYEQFF. The rearrangement uses TRBV2 and TRBJ2-1; 11 positions match TRBD2. The CDR3 has 15 residues. J lost 8 bases, V lost 5 bases, and 8 bases had no gene match. Germline V gene lookup returns CDR1 SNHLY and CDR2 FYNNEI.